A single TCR beta chain is shown here with its context. The data derive from a study of blood T cell repertoires in COVID-19. The Seattle patients, enrolled during active infection, were followed longitudinally. The V and J ends lost 2 bases and 2 bases respectively, with 4 bases between them. The germline V gene encodes CDR1 SNHLY and CDR2 FYNNEI. The CDR3 totals 13 residues. Measured with immunoSEQ multiplex PCR; TCRdb has only the in-frame clones, and not every one. This repertoire shows under 200,000 clones, under 90% found once; its top ten account for roughly 15%. The sequence derives from a woman in her 70s with COVID-19, enrolled during active disease. The V call is TRBV2, the J call TRBJ1-5; no firm D call. Specimen: peripheral blood. CDR3 protein: CASSESGNQPQHF. CDR3 nucleotides: TGTGCCAGCAGTGAATCAGGCAATCAGCCCCAGCATTTT.